These T cell receptor beta chains were read from a single sample in a study of blood T cell repertoires in COVID-19. Only in-frame clones appear in the TCRdb table, and some are missing; sequencing was by immunoSEQ multiplex PCR. The sample contains over 250,000 clones, 88% of which appear only once. Sequences were obtained from PBMCs or T cells enriched from blood (not recorded which). These receptors were taken from a woman aged 60 to 75 in a cohort exposed to, infected with or recovered from COVID-19 (not recorded which). The CDR3 runs from the conserved cysteine through the conserved F or W. The D gene is left open where the match is weak. Where a row states a size, it is once, few, many or the class of an expanded clone; other rows omit it.

clone_size | d_call | j_call | v_call | cdr3_nt | cdr3_aa
. | . | TRBJ1-3 | TRBV27 | TGTGCCAGCATGGGGGCAGGGCGAAACACCATATATTTT | CASMGAGRNTIYF
few | TRBD2 | TRBJ2-1 | TRBV5-6 | TGTGCCAGCAGCAACATCCTAGCGGGGAAGATCAATGAGCAGTTCTTC | CASSNILAGKINEQFF
. | TRBD1 | TRBJ2-7 | TRBV18 | TGTGCCAGCTCAGGACAGGAGAGCTCCTACGAGCAGTACTTC | CASSGQESSYEQYF
. | . | TRBJ2-6 | TRBV27 | TGTGCCAGCAGCGACAGGCCCTCTGGGGCCAACGTCCTGACTTTC | CASSDRPSGANVLTF
. | TRBD2 | TRBJ2-1 | TRBV7-2 | TGTGCCAGCAGCTTAAGTGGAAGCGGGAGGTTGGGTGAGCAGTTCTTC | CASSLSGSGRLGEQFF
few | . | TRBJ1-6 | TRBV27 | TGTGCCAGCAGTTTTGGGGCCCCTAATTCACCCCTCCACTTT | CASSFGAPNSPLHF
once | TRBD2 | TRBJ2-1 | TRBV10-2 | TGCGCCAGCAGGGGACTAGCGGGAGTGTTGAGCTCCTACAATGAGCAGTTCTTC | CASRGLAGVLSSYNEQFF
. | . | TRBJ1-6 | TRBV28 | TGTGCCAGCAGTTTAGGTCGAGATTCACCCCTCCACTTT | CASSLGRDSPLHF
. | . | TRBJ2-7 | TRBV11-1 | TGTGCCAGCAGCTTGGGAGGGGGCGAGCAGTACTTC | CASSLGGGEQYF
. | TRBD1 | TRBJ1-2 | TRBV5-4 | TGTGCCAGCAGTACACAGGGGGCGCTAGCTAACTATGGCTACACCTTC | CASSTQGALANYGYTF
once | . | TRBJ1-1 | TRBV13 | TGTGCCAGCGGAGGCGGCACTGAAGCTTTCTTT | CASGGGTEAFF
. | . | TRBJ2-5 | TRBV27 | TGTGCCAGCAGCGCACTAACATCCGAGGGGAGGAGGTCTGGAGAGACCCAGTACTTC | CASSALTSEGRRSGETQYF
few | . | TRBJ1-5 | TRBV30 | TGTGCCTGGAGTGTACCGGAGAATCAGCCCCAGCATTTT | CAWSVPENQPQHF
. | . | TRBJ1-4 | TRBV12-2 | TGTGCAAGTCGCTCGGTTTCAACTAATGAAAAACTGTTTTTT | CASRSVSTNEKLFF
. | TRBD2 | TRBJ2-7 | TRBV4-1 | TGCGCCAGCAGCCAAGAGGAAAGCGGGAGCTCCTACGAGCAGTACTTC | CASSQEESGSSYEQYF
. | . | TRBJ2-7 | TRBV6-5 | TGTGCCAGCAGTTACGCCTATAGCGAGCAGTACTTC | CASSYAYSEQYF
. | . | TRBJ2-7 | TRBV7-9 | TGTGCCAGCAGCGCGCGCGGGACTTCTAACCTCGAGCAGTACTTC | CASSARGTSNLEQYF